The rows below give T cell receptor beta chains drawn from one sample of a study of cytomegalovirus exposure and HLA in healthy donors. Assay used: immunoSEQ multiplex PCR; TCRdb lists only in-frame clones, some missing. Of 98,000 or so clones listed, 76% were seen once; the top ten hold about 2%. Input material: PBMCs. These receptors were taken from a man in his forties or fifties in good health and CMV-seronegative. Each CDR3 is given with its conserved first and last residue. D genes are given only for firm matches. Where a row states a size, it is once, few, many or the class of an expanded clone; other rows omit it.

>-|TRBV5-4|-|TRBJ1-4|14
TGTGCCAGCAGCTTGGGACAGCATAATGAAAAACTGTTTTTT
CASSLGQHNEKLFF
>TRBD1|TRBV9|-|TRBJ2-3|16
TGTGCCAGCAGCATTTCCGCCGGGACAGACACAGATACGCAGTATTTT
CASSISAGTDTDTQYF
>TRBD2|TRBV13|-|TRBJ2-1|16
TGTGCCAGCAGCTCCCGGACTAGCGGGAGGGCCGGTGAGCAGTTCTTC
CASSSRTSGRAGEQFF
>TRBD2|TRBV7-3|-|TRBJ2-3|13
TGTGCCAGCTCCGGGACTAGCGTTGGTACGCAGTATTTT
CASSGTSVGTQYF
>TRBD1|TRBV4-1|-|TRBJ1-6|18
TGCGCCAGCAGCTCGCGGCCCCGCGAGACAGGGGCGAATTCACCCCTCCACTTT
CASSSRPRETGANSPLHF
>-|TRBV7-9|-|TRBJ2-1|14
TGTGCCAGCAGCGGGAGGAAGACCTACAATGAGCAGTTCTTC
CASSGRKTYNEQFF
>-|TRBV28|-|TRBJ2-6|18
TGTGCCAGCAGACTCCAGGTGCGGGGTCGTTCTGGGGCCAACGTCCTGACTTTC
CASRLQVRGRSGANVLTF
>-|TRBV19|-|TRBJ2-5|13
TGTGCCAGTAGCCAAGGAGCCGGGGAGACCCAGTACTTC
CASSQGAGETQYF
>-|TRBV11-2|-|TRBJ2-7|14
TGTGCCAGCAGCCCCGACGCGGGGATCTACGAGCAGTACTTC
CASSPDAGIYEQYF
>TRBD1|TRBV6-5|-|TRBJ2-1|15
TGTGCCAGCAGTTACACAGGGGGCTTCTACAATGAGCAGTTCTTC
CASSYTGGFYNEQFF
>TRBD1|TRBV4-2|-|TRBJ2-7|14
TGTGCCAGCAGCCAGGGACAGGGGCTAGGAGAGCAGTACTTC
CASSQGQGLGEQYF
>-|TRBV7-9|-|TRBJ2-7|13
TGTGCCAGCAGCCCCGGGACAATATACGAGCAGTACTTC
CASSPGTIYEQYF
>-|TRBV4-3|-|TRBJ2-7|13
TGCGCCAGCAGCCGAGTTAGCGGCTACGAGCAGTACTTC
CASSRVSGYEQYF
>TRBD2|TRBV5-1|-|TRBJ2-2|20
TGCGCCAGCAGCTTGGAGGCCTTCCTAGCGGGAGGGCCGAACACCGGGGAGCTGTTTTTT
CASSLEAFLAGGPNTGELFF
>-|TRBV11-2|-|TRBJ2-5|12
TGTGCCAGCAGCGGAATCGGGAAGACCCAGTACTTC
CASSGIGKTQYF
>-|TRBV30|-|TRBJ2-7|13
TGTGCCTGGAGTAGGGGGGGGGCTTTCGAGCAGTACTTC
CAWSRGGAFEQYF
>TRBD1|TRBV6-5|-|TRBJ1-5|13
TGTGCCAGCAGTTATGGGACAGGGCAGCCCCAGCATTTT
CASSYGTGQPQHF
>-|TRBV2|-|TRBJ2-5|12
TGTGCCAGCAGCCAACAAAAAGAGACCCAGTACTTC
CASSQQKETQYF
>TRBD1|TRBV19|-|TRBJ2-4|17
TGTGCCAGTAGTGCATCGGGACAGGGGGTTGCCAAAAACATTCAGTACTTC
CASSASGQGVAKNIQYF
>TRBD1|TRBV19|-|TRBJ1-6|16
TGTGCCAGTAGTGGCGGGCAGGGGGTGAATAATTCACCCCTCCACTTT
CASSGGQGVNNSPLHF
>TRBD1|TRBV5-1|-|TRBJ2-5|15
TGCGCCAGCAGCTTGGGCACAGGGGGAGAAGAGACCCAGTACTTC
CASSLGTGGEETQYF
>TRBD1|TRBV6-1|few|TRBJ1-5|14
TGTGCCAGCAGGCCGACAGGGGGCGGTCAGCCCCAGCATTTT
CASRPTGGGQPQHF
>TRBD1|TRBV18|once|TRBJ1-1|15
TGTGCCAGCTCACCACGGGGACAGGGCGACACTGAAGCTTTCTTT
CASSPRGQGDTEAFF
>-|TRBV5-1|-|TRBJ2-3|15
TGCGCCAGCAGCCCGGGGGGCGGGAACGTAGATACGCAGTATTTT
CASSPGGGNVDTQYF
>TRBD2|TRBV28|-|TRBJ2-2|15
TGTGCCAGCAGACCAGCGGGAGTAGGCACCGGGGAGCTGTTTTTT
CASRPAGVGTGELFF
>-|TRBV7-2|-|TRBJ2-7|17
TGTGCCAGCAGCTTAGACCGGTTTAACAGCAGCTCCTACGAGCAGTACTTC
CASSLDRFNSSSYEQYF
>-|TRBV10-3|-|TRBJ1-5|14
TGTGCCATCAGTTCCGGACAGTCCGTACAGCCCCAGCATTTT
CAISSGQSVQPQHF
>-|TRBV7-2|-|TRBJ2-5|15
TGTGCCAGCAGCTTAGCGCGTTCTTGGAGCGAGACCCAGTACTTC
CASSLARSWSETQYF
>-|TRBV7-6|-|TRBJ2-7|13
TGTGCCAGCAGCTTAGCGAACAGCTACGAGCAGTACTTC
CASSLANSYEQYF
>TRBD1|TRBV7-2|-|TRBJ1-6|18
TGTGCCAGCAGCTTAAGGCCACAGGGGGCGCAGGGCAATTCACCCCTCCACTTT
CASSLRPQGAQGNSPLHF
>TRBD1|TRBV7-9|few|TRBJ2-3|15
TGTGCCAGCAGACGACAGGGCCCTAGCACAGATACGCAGTATTTT
CASRRQGPSTDTQYF
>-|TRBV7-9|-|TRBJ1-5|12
TGTGCCAGCAGCCAGATGAATGAACCCCAGCATTTT
CASSQMNEPQHF
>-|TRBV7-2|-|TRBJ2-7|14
TGTGCCAGCAGCCCGGTCGGGTCGGGGTACGAGCAGTACTTC
CASSPVGSGYEQYF
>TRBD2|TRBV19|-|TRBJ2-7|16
TGTGCCAGTAGTCCCCGATTACTAGCGGACCCTTACGAGCAGTACTTC
CASSPRLLADPYEQYF
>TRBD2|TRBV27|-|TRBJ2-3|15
TGTGCCAGCAGTTTGGGACTAGCGGCGACAGATACGCAGTATTTT
CASSLGLAATDTQYF
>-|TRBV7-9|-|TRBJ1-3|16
TGTGCCAGCAGCACAGACGCAGGCTACTCTGGAAACACCATATATTTT
CASSTDAGYSGNTIYF
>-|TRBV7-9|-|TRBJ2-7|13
TGTGCCAGCAGCCCCCAGCGGAGGAACGAGCAGTACTTC
CASSPQRRNEQYF
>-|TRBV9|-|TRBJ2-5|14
TGTGCCAGCAGCGTTGGGGCACAGCAAGAGACCCAGTACTTC
CASSVGAQQETQYF
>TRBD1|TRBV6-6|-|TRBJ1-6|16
TGTGCCAGCAGTTACTCGGATGGGACAGATAATTCACCCCTCCACTTT
CASSYSDGTDNSPLHF
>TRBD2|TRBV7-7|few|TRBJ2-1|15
TGTGCCAGCAGCGCAGCGGGGGGACTACCGGAGGAGCAGTTCTTC
CASSAAGGLPEEQFF
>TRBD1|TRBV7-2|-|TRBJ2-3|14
TGTGCCAGCAGCGTACCCTACAGGGGTGATACGCAGTATTTT
CASSVPYRGDTQYF
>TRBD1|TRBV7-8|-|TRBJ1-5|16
TGTGCCAGCAGCCCTCAGGGGGATCTTCGCAATCAGCCCCAGCATTTT
CASSPQGDLRNQPQHF
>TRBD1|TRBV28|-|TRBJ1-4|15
TGTGCCAGCAGGACGGCCGGGACAGGCATTGAAAAACTGTTTTTT
CASRTAGTGIEKLFF
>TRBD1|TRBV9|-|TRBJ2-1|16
TGTGCCAGCAGCGTGGGACCCGGGACAGGGGGGGGTGAGCAGTTCTTC
CASSVGPGTGGGEQFF
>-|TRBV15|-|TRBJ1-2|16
TGTGCCACCAGCAGAGATCCGATTTCCAGGGCTTCTGGCTACACCTTC
CATSRDPISRASGYTF
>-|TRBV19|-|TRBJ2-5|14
TGTGCCAGTAGTGGGGGACAAATTGGGGAGACCCAGTACTTC
CASSGGQIGETQYF